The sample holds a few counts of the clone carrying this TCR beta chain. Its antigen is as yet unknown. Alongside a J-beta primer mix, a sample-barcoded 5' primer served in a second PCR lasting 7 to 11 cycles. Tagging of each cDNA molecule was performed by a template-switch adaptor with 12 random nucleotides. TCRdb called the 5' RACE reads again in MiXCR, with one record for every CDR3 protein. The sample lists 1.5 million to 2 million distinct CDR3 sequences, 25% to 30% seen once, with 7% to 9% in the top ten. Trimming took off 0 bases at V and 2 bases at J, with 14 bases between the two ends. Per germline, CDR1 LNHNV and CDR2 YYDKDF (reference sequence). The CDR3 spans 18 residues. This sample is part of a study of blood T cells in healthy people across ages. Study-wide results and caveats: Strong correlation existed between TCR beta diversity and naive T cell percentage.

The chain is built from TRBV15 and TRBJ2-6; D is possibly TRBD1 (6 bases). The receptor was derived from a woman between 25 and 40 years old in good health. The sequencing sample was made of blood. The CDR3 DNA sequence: TGTGCCACCAGCAGAGACAGGGTTTGGGACACTGGGGCCAACGTCCTGACTTTC. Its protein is CATSRDRVWDTGANVLTF.